The following is a T cell receptor beta chain sequence with its context. Trimming took 3 bases from V and 4 from J; bases not matched to a gene: 1. This CDR3 region has 15 residues. From germline, CDR1 is SGHAT and CDR2 FQNNGV. These data are taken from a study of blood T cell repertoires in COVID-19. Study overall: Acute and convalescent COVID-19 specimens originated in the United States, Italy and Spain. T cells, B-cell-depleted T cells, or PBMCs provided the cDNA or gDNA that served as material.

Seattle patient enrollment occurred during active infection, with longitudinal follow-up thereafter. Original processing methods: Estimated nucleated cell counts came from reference gene primer amplification. Sequencing used immunoSEQ multiplex PCR; TCRdb keeps in-frame clones, though not all of them. The DNA was the basis for D and trimming; V, J and clone size are from that table. The sample records around 170,000 clones, around 86% being singletons. The TCR originated in a man aged 55 to 70 with COVID-19, enrolled during active disease. The J gene is TRBJ2-2, the V gene TRBV11-2; TRBD2 matches at 11 bases. Sequencing was carried out using peripheral blood. This CDR3 reads CASSFGLAGTGELFF. In DNA, the CDR3 is TGTGCCAGCAGCTTCGGACTAGCGGGCACCGGGGAGCTGTTTTTT.